Given below is one T cell receptor beta chain in context. The data originate from a study of control samples from healthy donors and cancer patients. Clones were sequenced by immunoSEQ multiplex PCR, and TCRdb holds only the in-frame ones, with some missing. Among 140,000 to 150,000 clones, roughly nine tenths were seen once, and the ten largest hold around 4.6%. The origin of this receptor is a man aged 25-40 years in good health. Sample: blood.

CDR3 sequence: CASTNGLAVPDTQYF. CDR3 coding DNA: TGTGCCAGTACCAACGGACTAGCGGTACCAGATACGCAGTATTTT. The chain uses TRBV19 and TRBJ2-3; 10 nucleotides agree with TRBD2. The CDR3 consists of 15 residues. Germline-derived CDR1 and CDR2 are LNHDA and SQIVND (reference sequence). V lost 7 bases and J lost 4; bases outside the gene matches: 8.